Shown below are 24 T cell receptor beta chains from a single sample sequenced in a study of T cell repertoires in cytomegalovirus infection. In TCRdb, the reads were re-called with MiXCR into one record per CDR3 protein. The sample has roughly 600,000 distinct CDR3 sequences; roughly 26% are singletons. Sequenced input: CD8+ T cells from PBMCs. These receptors all come from a human donor in good health (CMV status not recorded). Some clones in this sample may be carry-over from other donors' samples.

Notes on this clonotype: A read error may produce the germline difference seen at one junction end. This chain uses TRBV12-3 or TRBV12-4 with TRBJ1-1; D ambiguous. The CDR3 runs 12 residues. The CDR3 DNA is TGTGCCAACAGTTTGAGGAACACTGAAGCTTTCTTT. This codes for CANSLRNTEAFF.

This clonotype was picked up many times. CDR3 sequence reads: CASSLSRAEQFF. In DNA, the CDR3 is TGTGCCAGCAGTTTATCGAGGGCTGAGCAGTTCTTC. This chain connects TRBV27 to TRBJ2-1; D is perhaps TRBD2 (5 bases). The length of the CDR3 is 12 residues. Trimming took 0 bases from V and 9 from J, leaving 6 bases between them. Germline V CDR1 and CDR2: MNHEY, SMNVEV (reference sequence).

This clonotype was detected many times. This chain uses TRBV27 with TRBJ2-1, with 11 bases matching TRBD2. CDR3 length: 16 amino acids. V lost 2 bases, J lost 7 bases, and 7 bases stayed unmatched. Germline CDR1 is MNHEY and CDR2 is SMNVEV (reference sequence). In DNA, the CDR3 is TGTGCCAGCAGTTTACTAGCGGGGGGCGTGCGAAATGAGCAGTTCTTC. Protein sequence: CASSLLAGGVRNEQFF.

This clonotype was found a few times. This sequence joins TRBV4-1 and TRBJ2-7, with 9 nucleotides matching TRBD2. Germline CDR1 reads MGHRA; CDR2 reads YSYEKL. V shed 1 base, J shed 4 bases, and the junction held 8 bases outside the gene matches. This CDR3 has 16 residues. In DNA form, the CDR3 reads TGCGCCAGCAGCCAAGGGGCCAGCGGGGGGTCTTACGAGCAGTACTTC. It codes for CASSQGASGGSYEQYF.

This clonotype showed up just a few times. The gene calls are TRBV12-3 or TRBV12-4 and TRBJ1-2; tentative D call: TRBD1 (6 bases). The CDR3 is made up of 15 amino acids. The germline V and J ends were trimmed by 6 bases and 5 bases, with 19 bases remaining between them. The CDR3 bases are TGTGCCAGCAGCCCCACTTTACAGGGTAGTTATGGCTACACCTTC. Amino acid sequence: CASSPTLQGSYGYTF.

The V call is TRBV25-1, the J call TRBJ1-6; no definite D call. Germline V gene data show CDR1 as MGHDK and CDR2 as SYGVNS. This CDR3 region has 14 residues. The V and J ends lost 0 bases and 16 bases respectively, with 16 bases between them. In DNA form, the CDR3 reads TGTGCCAGCAGTGAATATTTCGGGCTCAATATTCTCCACTTT. Translated: CASSEYFGLNILHF.

The V call is TRBV14, the J call TRBJ2-5; D ambiguous. The CDR3 is made up of 14 amino acids. With 2 bases removed from V and 0 bases from J, the gap between germline ends came to 7 bases. Germline lookup yields CDR1 SGHDN and CDR2 FVKESK. The CDR3 protein is CASSQHPYQETQYF. DNA for the CDR3: TGTGCCAGCAGCCAACACCCGTACCAAGAGACCCAGTACTTC.

This clonotype was seen a handful of times. V and J are TRBV7-3 and TRBJ2-3; 9 bases are shared with TRBD2. J was trimmed by 5 bases and V by 4 bases; bases with no gene match: 4. This CDR3 has 14 amino acids. Germline CDR1 reads SGHTA; CDR2 reads FQGTGA. As DNA, the CDR3 is TGTGCCAGCAGCTCCGGCGGGGGGGGAGATACGCAGTATTTT. Translation: CASSSGGGGDTQYF.

This chain connects TRBV5-6 to TRBJ1-5; 9 nucleotides match TRBD1. V shed 0 bases, J shed 1 base, and the junction held 5 bases outside the gene matches. CDR3 size: 17 residues. Looked up from germline, CDR1 is SGHDT and CDR2 is YYEEEE. CDR3 sequence: CASSLVGTGPSNQPQHF. For the CDR3, the DNA is TGTGCCAGCAGCTTGGTAGGGACAGGGCCCAGCAATCAGCCCCAGCATTTT.

V and J are TRBV6-6 and TRBJ2-3, with 10 bases aligning to TRBD2. This CDR3 is 14 amino acids long. The V gene's germline CDR1 is MNHNY and CDR2 SVGAGI (reference sequence). The CDR3 DNA reads as TGTGTCACCCGGACTAGCGGTTCCACAGATACGCAGTATTTT. This translates into CVTRTSGSTDTQYF.

The rearrangement joins TRBV7-3 to TRBJ1-1; a possible D gene is TRBD1 (6 bases). The ends were cut back, 0 bases at V and 4 bases at J, with 15 bases in the middle. The germline V gene has CDR1 SGHTA and CDR2 FQGTGA. The CDR3 is 16 amino acids. The CDR3 nucleotides are TGTGCCAGCAGCTTAACCGGGACCGGGGGGGCCACTGAAGCTTTCTTT. It codes for CASSLTGTGGATEAFF.

V is TRBV19 and J is TRBJ1-1; 7 nucleotides match TRBD1. Germline V CDR1 and CDR2: LNHDA, SQIVND (reference sequence). Germline trimming cut 7 bases from V and 0 bases from J; bases unmatched to any gene: 11. The CDR3 has 16 residues. The CDR3 is CASTSPGTVMNTEAFF. In DNA, the CDR3 is TGTGCCAGTACCAGTCCCGGGACAGTTATGAACACTGAAGCTTTCTTT.

V gene TRBV5-1 combines with J gene TRBJ2-7; 7 nucleotides match TRBD2. There are 14 residues in the CDR3. Per the germline V gene, CDR1 is SGHRS and CDR2 is YFSETQ. Trimming took 7 bases from V and 2 from J; bases not matched to a gene: 9. The DNA for the CDR3 is TGCGCCAGCGGTGGGCTAGCGGACCCCTACGAGCAGTACTTC. Amino acid sequence: CASGGLADPYEQYF.

V usage is TRBV7-9 and J usage is TRBJ2-5; TRBD2 might be the D (6 bases). Trimming removed 4 bases at V and 7 bases at J, with 19 bases between. Germline loops: CDR1 SEHNR, CDR2 FQNEAQ (reference sequence). This CDR3 is built from 15 residues. CDR3 loop: CASSSEGRSLWTQYF. CDR3 bases: TGTGCCAGCAGCTCAGAAGGGAGGTCGCTATGGACCCAGTACTTC.

In its sample, this clonotype was seen once. The chain combines TRBV20-1 with TRBJ2-3; D remains unclear. Germline loops: CDR1 DFQATT, CDR2 SNEGSKA (reference sequence). With 5 bases removed from V and 0 bases from J, the gap between germline ends came to 15 bases. The CDR3 extends over 15 amino acids. The CDR3 nucleotides read TGCAGTGCTGGTGCCTTACTCGTTAGCACAGATACGCAGTATTTT. This sequence encodes CSAGALLVSTDTQYF.

The chain joins TRBV18 to TRBJ2-5, with D uncertain. This CDR3 region has 13 residues. Deletions cut 2 bases from V and 2 bases from J, with 6 bases between. Germline V gene sequence: CDR1 KGHSH, CDR2 LQKENI. CDR3 DNA: TGTGCCAGCTCACCAGACTTTCAAGAGACCCAGTACTTC. Translated: CASSPDFQETQYF.

This clonotype was seen only a few times. This chain joins TRBV2 and TRBJ1-2; weak D call: TRBD1 (6 bases). In germline, CDR1 is SNHLY, CDR2 FYNNEI. The CDR3 is made up of 14 amino acids. The V gene lost 5 bases and the J gene lost 4 bases, with 14 bases spanning the gap. CDR3 DNA sequence: TGTGCCAGCAGTACGGATGGACAGCTCTATGGCTACACCTTC. Its protein product is CASSTDGQLYGYTF.

Many counts were recorded for this clonotype. V usage is TRBV2 and J usage is TRBJ2-6, with TRBD1 matching over 7 bases. The J segment lost 0 bases and the V segment lost 7 bases, leaving 18 bases of the junction unmatched. Germline V CDR1 and CDR2: SNHLY, FYNNEI. There are 20 residues in the CDR3. CDR3 sequence reads: CASTMGDREPPSSGANVLTF. CDR3 coding DNA: TGTGCCAGCACGATGGGTGACAGGGAGCCTCCCTCCTCTGGGGCCAACGTCCTGACTTTC. Variable domain in full (rest from reference TRBV2 and TRBJ2-6): EPEVTQTPSHQVTQMGQEVILRCVPISNHLYFYWYRQILGQKVEFLVSFYNNEISEKSEIFDDQFSVERPDGSNFTLKIRSTKLEDSAMYFCASTMGDREPPSSGANVLTFGAGSRLTVL.

V and J are TRBV29-1 and TRBJ1-1; TRBD1 matches at 7 bases. The CDR3 sequence is 14 residues long. Per the germline V gene, CDR1 is SQVTM and CDR2 is ANQGSEA. V lost 2 bases to trimming and J lost 6 bases; unmatched junction nucleotides: 9. The CDR3, as DNA: TGCAGCGTTGAATTTAGTCTAGGACAGGCTGAAGCTTTCTTT. Its protein product is CSVEFSLGQAEAFF.

Only a few counts were recorded for this clonotype. V is TRBV12-3 or TRBV12-4 and J is TRBJ1-2; 7 nucleotides align to TRBD1. V gave up 4 bases and J gave up 4 bases; unmatched junction bases: 9. This CDR3 is 15 amino acids long. The CDR3 DNA follows: TGTGCCAGCAGTTACGGGAACAGGGGCGGCTATGGCTACACCTTC. This sequence encodes CASSYGNRGGYGYTF.

This clonotype was counted between two and nine times. This rearrangement joins TRBV10-3 to TRBJ2-2, with D maybe TRBD2 (6 bases). The germline gives CDR1 ENHRY, CDR2 SYGVKD. The ends were cut back, 8 bases at V and 4 bases at J, with 17 bases in the middle. The CDR3 consists of 15 residues. In DNA, the CDR3 is TGTGCCATCCACGGGGAGGCTGTAGGCACCGGGGAGCTGTTTTTT. This sequence encodes CAIHGEAVGTGELFF.

The CDR3 here is CASSLVGLAGSYEQYF. As DNA, the CDR3 is TGTGCCAGCAGCTTAGTAGGTCTAGCGGGTTCCTACGAGCAGTACTTC. The V gene is TRBV7-2, the J gene TRBJ2-7, with TRBD2 matching over 8 bases. Germline V gives CDR1 SGHTA, CDR2 FQGNSA. The CDR3 sequence is 16 residues long. J lost 1 base, V lost 1 base, and 6 bases had no gene match.

The table lists this clonotype with a few counts. V and J are TRBV27 and TRBJ1-2; D remains unclear. The V and J ends lost 5 bases and 5 bases respectively, with 12 bases between them. Germline CDR1 reads MNHEY; CDR2 reads SMNVEV (reference sequence). The length of the CDR3 is 13 residues. The CDR3 protein is CASSPSYTYGYTF. DNA of the CDR3: TGTGCCAGCAGTCCTTCCTACACGTATGGCTACACCTTC.

The chain couples TRBV10-3 to TRBJ2-1; D ambiguous. V lost 2 bases, J lost 0 bases, and 17 bases lay in between. The CDR3 sequence is 18 residues long. Per the germline V gene, CDR1 is ENHRY and CDR2 is SYGVKD. As DNA, the CDR3 is TGTGCCATCAGTGAGGACCTAGAAAAGGGTGGCTCCTACAATGAGCAGTTCTTC. Protein sequence: CAISEDLEKGGSYNEQFF.